The clone carrying this TCR beta chain was observed a few times. Its target is not known. The germline CDR1 and CDR2 sequences are SEHNR and FQNEAQ (reference sequence). Trimming removed 2 bases at V and 0 bases at J, with 11 bases between. There are 17 residues in the CDR3. The sample belongs to a study of human T cells and chemical hapten exposure. Whole-study results and caveats: TCRs above 1 in 1000 frequency did not change with DPC sensitization.

The library gave individual cDNA molecules unique molecular identifiers. Via MiXCR, TCRdb re-called the RACE reads, giving one row per CDR3 protein. The table records roughly 190,000 distinct CDR3 sequences, 20% to 25% of them present only once. Time point meaning: patch test 1, 2 weeks after DPC sensitization. Treatment defined: therapeutic diphenylcyclopropenone sensitization with weekly scalp DPC. The study enrolled 18 to 70-year-old alopecia patients suitable for DPC. This sample comprised whole blood, obtained in connection with sensitization to the hapten diphenylcyclopropenone (DPC). The chain is built from TRBV7-9 and TRBJ2-6; possibly TRBD1 or TRBD2 for D (5 bases each). The source of this sequence is a woman in her forties or fifties with alopecia areata. Some clones in this sample may be carry-over from other donors' samples. The CDR3 coding sequence is TGTGCCAGCAGCTTAACCGGGACGGCCTCTGGGGCCAACGTCCTGACTTTC. This encodes CASSLTGTASGANVLTF.